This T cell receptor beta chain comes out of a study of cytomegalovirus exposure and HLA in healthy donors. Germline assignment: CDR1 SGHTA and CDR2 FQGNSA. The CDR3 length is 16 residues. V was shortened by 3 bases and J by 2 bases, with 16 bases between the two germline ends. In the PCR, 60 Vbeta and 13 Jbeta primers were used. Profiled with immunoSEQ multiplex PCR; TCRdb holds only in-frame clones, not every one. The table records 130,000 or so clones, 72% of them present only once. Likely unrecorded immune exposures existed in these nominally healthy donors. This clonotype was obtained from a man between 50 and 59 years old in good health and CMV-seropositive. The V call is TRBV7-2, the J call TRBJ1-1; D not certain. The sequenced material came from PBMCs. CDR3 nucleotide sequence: TGTGCCAGCAGCTTGGGCGGACTGCTTCTAAACACTGAAGCTTTCTTT. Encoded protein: CASSLGGLLLNTEAFF.